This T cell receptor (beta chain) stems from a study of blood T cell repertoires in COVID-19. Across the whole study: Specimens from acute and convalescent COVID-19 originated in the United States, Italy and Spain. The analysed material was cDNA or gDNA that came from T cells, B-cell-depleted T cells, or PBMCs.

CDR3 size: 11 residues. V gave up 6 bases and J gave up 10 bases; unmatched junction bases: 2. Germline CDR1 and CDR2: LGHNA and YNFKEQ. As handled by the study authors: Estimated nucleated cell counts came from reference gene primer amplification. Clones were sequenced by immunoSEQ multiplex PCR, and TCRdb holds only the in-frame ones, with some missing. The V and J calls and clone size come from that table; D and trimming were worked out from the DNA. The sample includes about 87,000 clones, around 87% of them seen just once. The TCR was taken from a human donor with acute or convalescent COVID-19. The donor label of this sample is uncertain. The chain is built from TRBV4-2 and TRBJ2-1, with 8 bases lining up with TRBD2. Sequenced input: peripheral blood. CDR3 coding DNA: TGTGCCAGCAGGTTAGCGGGGGAGCAGTTCTTC. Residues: CASRLAGEQFF.